Listed here are 23 T cell receptor beta chains from one sample, sequenced in a study of blood T cell repertoires in COVID-19. Measured with immunoSEQ multiplex PCR; TCRdb has only the in-frame clones, and not every one. The table includes roughly 230,000 clones, about 88% detected once. Sequences were obtained from peripheral blood. All receptors come from a woman aged 40-49 years who had recovered from COVID-19.

The gene calls are TRBV11-3 and TRBJ2-6; 7 bases agree with TRBD1. The V gene end was trimmed by 7 bases and the J gene end by 0 bases; junction bases not matched to a gene: 9. Germline CDR1 is SGHNT and CDR2 is YENEEA. The length of the CDR3 is 17 residues. The CDR3 spells CASTRTGRDSGANVLTF. In DNA, the CDR3 is TGTGCCAGCACCCGGACAGGCCGAGACTCTGGGGCCAACGTCCTGACTTTC.

The J gene is TRBJ1-1, the V gene TRBV10-3; tentatively, D is TRBD1 (6 bases). Germline assignment: CDR1 ENHRY and CDR2 SYGVKD. V lost 3 bases and J lost 1, with 9 bases in between. CDR3 size: 14 residues. CDR3 amino acids: CAISEQGANTEAFF. CDR3 DNA sequence: TGTGCCATCAGTGAACAGGGCGCGAACACTGAAGCTTTCTTT.

This chain connects TRBV15 to TRBJ1-1; tentatively, D is TRBD1 (5 bases). From germline, CDR1 is LNHNV and CDR2 YYDKDF (reference sequence). Trimming shortened V by 5 bases and J by 1 base, and 14 bases separated the two germline ends. This CDR3 is 15 amino acids long. The CDR3 DNA reads as TGTGCCACCAGCGGCCTCAGGGACTGGAACACTGAAGCTTTCTTT. Translated, it gives CATSGLRDWNTEAFF. Full variable domain (remainder filled in from reference TRBV15 and TRBJ1-1): DAMVIQNPRYQVTQFGKPVTLSCSQTLNHNVMYWYQQKSSQAPKLLFHYYDKDFNNEADTPDNFQSRRPNTSFCFLDIRSPGLGDTAMYLCATSGLRDWNTEAFFGQGTRLTVV.

The genes are TRBV10-2 and TRBJ1-6, with 10 bases matching TRBD1. The CDR3 length is 13 residues. J was trimmed by 9 bases and V by 8 bases; bases with no gene match: 4. CDR1 is WSHSY, CDR2 SAAADI, per germline. CDR3 in amino acids: CASGTGDFSPLHF. The DNA for the CDR3 is TGCGCCAGCGGGACAGGGGACTTTTCACCCCTCCACTTT.

The genes are TRBV2 and TRBJ2-3; a possible D gene is TRBD2 (7 bases). Germline CDR1 is SNHLY and CDR2 is FYNNEI. V lost 3 bases and J lost 3, with 13 bases in between. This CDR3 spans 15 amino acids. This CDR3 reads CASSDVRGGTDTQYF. In nucleotides, the CDR3 is TGTGCCAGCAGTGATGTAAGGGGGGGAACAGATACGCAGTATTTT.

This chain links TRBV2 with TRBJ2-7; D remains ambiguous. The CDR3 spans 11 residues. The germline CDR1 and CDR2 sequences are SNHLY and FYNNEI. V lost 4 bases and J 5 bases, leaving 6 bases between the germline ends. The CDR3 sequence is CASSGRDEQYF. CDR3 DNA sequence: TGTGCCAGCAGTGGACGGGACGAGCAGTACTTC.

This clone has only one observation. V and J are TRBV6-5 and TRBJ2-7; TRBD1 matches 8 bases. The CDR3 length is 15 residues. With 0 bases clipped from V and 2 bases from J, the junction kept 3 bases outside the gene matches. The germline V gene encodes CDR1 MNHEY and CDR2 SVGAGI. The CDR3 coding sequence is TGTGCCAGCAGTTACTCGACAGGGGACACCTACGAGCAGTACTTC. It encodes CASSYSTGDTYEQYF.

V gene TRBV29-1 combines with J gene TRBJ1-1; D may be TRBD1 (5 bases). This CDR3 region has 15 residues. Looked up from germline, CDR1 is SQVTM and CDR2 is ANQGSEA. V gave up 7 bases and J gave up 0 bases, with 18 bases separating them. Written as DNA, the CDR3 is TGCAGCGGGGCGGAGGGGTGGGGAATGAACACTGAAGCTTTCTTT. Translation: CSGAEGWGMNTEAFF.

The CDR3 bases are TGCGCCAGCACCGGGGGAGGCTCCTATAATTCACCCCTCCACTTT. Translation gives CASTGGGSYNSPLHF. This chain uses TRBV5-1 with TRBJ1-6; tentatively, D is TRBD1 (5 bases). Trimming removed 6 bases at V and 0 bases at J, with 10 bases between. Germline CDR1 reads SGHRS; CDR2 reads YFSETQ. The CDR3 extends over 15 amino acids. Combining the CDR3 with reference TRBV5-1 and TRBJ1-6 gives the whole variable domain KAGVTQTPRYLIKTRGQQVTLSCSPISGHRSVSWYQQTPGQGLQFLFEYFSETQRNKGNFPGRFSGRQFSNSRSEMNVSTLELGDSALYLCASTGGGSYNSPLHFGNGTRLTVT.

This sequence joins TRBV18 and TRBJ2-2, with TRBD1 identical over 7 bases. The germline gives CDR1 KGHSH, CDR2 LQKENI. The CDR3 consists of 15 residues. With V trimmed by 3 bases and J by 4 bases, 5 bases remained unmatched. This chain's CDR3 is CASSPLTGSTGELFF. CDR3 bases: TGTGCCAGCTCACCCCTGACAGGGAGCACCGGGGAGCTGTTTTTT.

The genes are TRBV21-1 and TRBJ2-3; TRBD1 is the table's D call, not checked against the DNA. TRBV21-1 counts as a pseudogene. The CDR3 sequence is 16 residues long. CDR3 DNA: TGTGCCAGCAGGATAACAGGGGACTTTAGCACAGATACGCAGTATTTT. Its protein product is CASRITGDFSTDTQYF.

This chain joins TRBV30 and TRBJ2-3, with a weak D call TRBD2 (6 bases). Germline loops: CDR1 GTSNPN, CDR2 SVGIG (reference sequence). Trimming stripped 1 base from V and 1 base from J, with 9 bases between. The CDR3 has 14 amino acids. The DNA of the CDR3 is TGTGCCTGGAGTGCTAGCGAAGGCACAGATACGCAGTATTTT. It specifies CAWSASEGTDTQYF.

J is TRBJ1-5 and V is TRBV18; D unresolved. Germline V gene sequence: CDR1 KGHSH, CDR2 LQKENI. The CDR3 consists of 15 residues. V was shortened by 3 bases and J by 3 bases, with 12 bases between the two germline ends. The CDR3 loop reads CASSPQRGPNQPQHF. The CDR3 DNA reads TGTGCCAGCTCACCCCAGCGAGGGCCCAATCAGCCCCAGCATTTT.

The V and J genes are TRBV27 and TRBJ2-7, with D perhaps TRBD2 (6 bases). Germline-derived CDR1 and CDR2 are MNHEY and SMNVEV (reference sequence). CDR3 length: 14 residues. V lost 6 bases to trimming and J lost 0 bases, with 12 bases between them. As DNA, the CDR3 is TGTGCCAGCAGGGGGACTCACAGCTCCTACGAGCAGTACGTC. This translates into CASRGTHSSYEQYV.

The chain joins TRBV3-1 (or the pseudogene TRBV3-2) to TRBJ2-7, with TRBD2 matching 7 bases. V was pared by 0 bases and J by 3 bases, with 5 bases of the junction left unmatched. CDR1 and CDR2 from the germline V gene are LGHDT and YNNKEL (reference sequence). The CDR3 totals 15 residues. Written as DNA, the CDR3 is TGTGCCAGCAGCCAAGATTTCCAGCGGGGCTACGAGCAGTACGTC. The encoded protein is CASSQDFQRGYEQYV.

The J gene is TRBJ1-5, the V gene TRBV5-8, with D possibly matching TRBD1 (6 bases). Trimming shortened V by 3 bases and J by 2 bases, and 9 bases separated the two germline ends. The CDR3 covers 14 residues. The germline V gene has CDR1 SGHTS and CDR2 YDEGEE. The CDR3: CASSSYRGNQPQHF. The DNA of the CDR3 is TGTGCCAGCAGCTCGTACAGGGGCAATCAGCCCCAGCATTTT.

V and J are TRBV7-2 and TRBJ2-2; no definite D call. Germline loops: CDR1 SGHTA, CDR2 FQGNSA. This CDR3 contains 14 residues. Trimming cost V 1 base and J 3 bases, with 6 bases left between them. Here the CDR3 DNA reads TGTGCCAGCAGCTTAGTAGTTGACACCGGGGAGCTGTTTTTT. Protein product: CASSLVVDTGELFF.

The chain recombines TRBV7-9 with TRBJ1-4, with TRBD1 identical over 7 bases. Germline values: CDR1 SEHNR, CDR2 FQNEAQ (reference sequence). This CDR3 has 13 residues. V was clipped by 3 bases and J by 11 bases; unmatched bases: 6. The CDR3 nucleotides are TGTGCCAGCAGCTTGGAGACAGGGCTGAAACTGTTTTTT. This gives the protein CASSLETGLKLFF. Supplemented by reference TRBV7-9 and TRBJ1-4, the full variable domain reads DTGVSQNPRHKITKRGQNVTFRCDPISEHNRLYWYRQTLGQGPEFLTYFQNEAQLEKSRLLSDRFSAERPKGSFSTLEIQRTEQGDSAMYLCASSLETGLKLFFGSGTQLSVL.

The chain combines TRBV12-3 or TRBV12-4 with TRBJ2-7; tentative D call: TRBD2 (6 bases). The length of the CDR3 is 13 residues. V lost 3 bases to trimming and J lost 5 bases, with 11 bases between them. Here the CDR3 reads CASSLGGTNEQYF. CDR3 coding DNA: TGTGCCAGCAGTTTGGGGGGAACGAACGAGCAGTACTTC.

The chain has TRBV4-2 and TRBJ2-1; D gene ambiguous. Germline V gene sequence: CDR1 LGHNA, CDR2 YNFKEQ. Trimming took off 0 bases at V and 9 bases at J, with 12 bases between the two ends. The CDR3 is 14 amino acids. The CDR3 nucleotides read TGTGCCAGCAGCCAAGACCTGGCTCTCGCTGAGCAGTTCTTC. It encodes CASSQDLALAEQFF.

J is TRBJ1-5 and V is TRBV7-2, with 7 bases that match TRBD1. Per the germline V gene, CDR1 is SGHTA and CDR2 is FQGNSA. V trimming: 5 bases; J trimming: 5 bases; junction bases outside the gene matches: 6. The CDR3 extends over 14 amino acids. CDR3 sequence reads: CASSPGQSYQPQHF. CDR3 sequence (DNA): TGTGCCAGCAGCCCGGGACAGAGCTATCAGCCCCAGCATTTT.

The chain uses TRBV11-3 and TRBJ2-1; the match to TRBD2 covers 7 bases. Germline CDR1 and CDR2: SGHNT and YENEEA. The V gene end was trimmed by 0 bases and the J gene end by 7 bases; junction bases not matched to a gene: 3. This CDR3 has 14 residues. CDR3 bases: TGTGCCAGCAGCTTAGATTACGGGGGGAATGAGCAGTTCTTC. Residues: CASSLDYGGNEQFF.

V gene TRBV6-5 combines with J gene TRBJ1-6; 9 bases align to TRBD1. Trimming took 7 bases from V and 10 from J; bases not matched to a gene: 11. CDR1 is MNHEY and CDR2 is SVGAGI in the germline V gene. The CDR3 consists of 15 residues. CDR3 amino acids: CASKRNGQGKSPLHF. The DNA for the CDR3 is TGTGCCAGCAAAAGAAACGGACAGGGGAAGTCACCCCTCCACTTT.